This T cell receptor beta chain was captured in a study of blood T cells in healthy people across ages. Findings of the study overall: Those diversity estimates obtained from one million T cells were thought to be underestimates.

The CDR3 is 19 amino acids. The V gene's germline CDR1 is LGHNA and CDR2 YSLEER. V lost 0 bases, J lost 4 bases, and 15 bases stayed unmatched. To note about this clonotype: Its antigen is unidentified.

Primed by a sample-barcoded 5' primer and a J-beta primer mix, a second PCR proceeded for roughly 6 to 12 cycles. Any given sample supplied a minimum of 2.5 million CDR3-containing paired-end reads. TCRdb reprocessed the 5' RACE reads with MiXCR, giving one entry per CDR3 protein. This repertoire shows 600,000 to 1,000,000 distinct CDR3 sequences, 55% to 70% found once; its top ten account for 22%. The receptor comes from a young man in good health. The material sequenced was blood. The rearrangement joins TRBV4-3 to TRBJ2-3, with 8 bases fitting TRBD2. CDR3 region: CASSQDSFSLAGGPDTQYF. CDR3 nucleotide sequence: TGCGCCAGCAGCCAAGATTCCTTTTCATTGGCGGGAGGTCCAGATACGCAGTATTTT.